Each of the 26 T cell receptor beta chains below was sequenced from the same sample in a study of T cell responses to AZD1222 COVID-19 vaccine. Clones were read by immunoSEQ multiplex PCR, and TCRdb kept only the in-frame ones, dropping some. In the table there are 130,000 to 150,000 clones, approximately 90% of which are singletons. The sequencing here drew on peripheral blood, taken on day 0 of MenACWY control vaccination. Receptors were obtained from an adult in good health.

This clone was detected once. This sequence joins TRBV5-1 and TRBJ1-2, with 7 bases aligning to TRBD1. V lost 0 bases to trimming and J lost 8 bases; unmatched junction nucleotides: 10. The CDR3 is 15 amino acids. Germline V CDR1 and CDR2: SGHRS, YFSETQ. The CDR3 bases are TGCGCCAGCAGCTTGGTCCCCCGACAGGGAGAAGGCTACACCTTC. Its translation is CASSLVPRQGEGYTF.

V usage is TRBV2 and J usage is TRBJ2-1, with D hard to call. Trimming cost V 1 base and J 8 bases, with 3 bases left between them. From germline, CDR1 is SNHLY and CDR2 FYNNEI. CDR3 length: 11 amino acids. The CDR3 nucleotides are TGTGCCAGCAGTGAAGGGTATGAGCAGTTCTTC. Protein product: CASSEGYEQFF.

This rearrangement joins TRBV18 to TRBJ1-5; D is perhaps TRBD1 (6 bases). V lost 3 bases to trimming and J lost 0 bases, with 9 bases between them. This CDR3 spans 15 amino acids. CDR1 and CDR2 from the germline V gene are KGHSH and LQKENI. The CDR3 coding sequence is TGTGCCAGCTCACCCGGACAGATTAGCAATCAGCCCCAGCATTTT. Protein: CASSPGQISNQPQHF.

The rearrangement links TRBV4-1 to TRBJ1-2, with 8 bases aligning to TRBD1. CDR3 size: 16 residues. CDR1 is MGHRA and CDR2 is YSYEKL in the germline V gene. Trimming removed 4 bases from V and 8 bases from J; junction bases left unmatched: 15. The CDR3: CASSPGDRRPMGGYTF. CDR3 nucleotide sequence: TGCGCCAGCAGCCCTGGGGACAGGAGGCCTATGGGAGGCTACACCTTC.

This sequence joins TRBV11-2 and TRBJ2-7, with unresolved D. Germline CDR1 and CDR2: SGHAT and FQNNGV. The germline V and J ends were trimmed by 5 bases and 0 bases, with 17 bases remaining between them. The CDR3 is 16 residues long. CDR3 loop: CASSKPRARSSYEQYF. The CDR3 bases are TGTGCCAGCAGCAAACCCCGGGCCCGAAGCTCCTACGAGCAGTACTTC.

The rearrangement links TRBV6-5 to TRBJ1-3; 7 bases fit TRBD1. In germline, CDR1 is MNHEY, CDR2 SVGAGI. V lost 4 bases and J lost 3; bases outside the gene matches: 3. CDR3 length equals 14 residues. The CDR3 coding sequence is TGTGCCAGCAGTTCCCGGGACAGTGGAAACACCATATATTTT. Amino acids: CASSSRDSGNTIYF.

V and J are TRBV6-5 and TRBJ2-1; D not certain. Trimming pared 0 bases from V and 9 bases from J, leaving 9 bases between. This CDR3 has 13 residues. Per the germline V gene, CDR1 is MNHEY and CDR2 is SVGAGI. The DNA for the CDR3 is TGTGCCAGCAGTTACTCGGGGTTGGGTGAGCAGTTCTTC. It yields the protein CASSYSGLGEQFF.

In DNA form, the CDR3 reads TGTGCCAGCAGTCTGACAATTGGCGGGAATTCACCCCTCCACTTT. Its translation: CASSLTIGGNSPLHF. V and J are TRBV14 and TRBJ1-6; D ambiguous. Germline V gene lookup returns CDR1 SGHDN and CDR2 FVKESK. V was pared by 6 bases and J by 7 bases, with 16 bases between. CDR3 length: 15 amino acids.

This clone was seen more than once but under ten times. The chain has TRBV9 and TRBJ2-2; 8 bases align to TRBD1. V was pared by 2 bases and J by 7 bases, with 7 bases of the junction left unmatched. There are 15 residues in the CDR3. Germline loops: CDR1 SGDLS, CDR2 YYNGEE. The CDR3 bases are TGTGCCAGCAGCGTCACAGGGGGAGCGGGCGGGGAGCTGTTTTTT. It translates to CASSVTGGAGGELFF.

Points on this clone: Other DNA sequences in the sample encode the same CDR3. The J gene is TRBJ1-2, the V gene TRBV9; D not resolved. The CDR3 sequence is 10 residues long. Germline loops: CDR1 SGDLS, CDR2 YYNGEE. V lost 3 bases and J 8 bases, leaving 5 bases between the germline ends. In DNA, the CDR3 is TGTGCCAGCAGCGGAGACGGCTACACCTTC. Its protein is CASSGDGYTF.

This chain connects TRBV5-1 to TRBJ1-4, with 10 bases that match TRBD1. From germline, CDR1 is SGHRS and CDR2 YFSETQ. V lost 2 bases, J lost 16 bases, and 8 bases stayed unmatched. CDR3 length: 13 residues. The DNA for the CDR3 is TGCGCCAGCAGCTTACGACAGGGGGCCGGCGAGTTTTTT. Amino acids: CASSLRQGAGEFF.

This clone was recorded only once. The V gene is TRBV19, the J gene TRBJ1-6; 10 bases map to TRBD1. The V gene's germline CDR1 is LNHDA and CDR2 SQIVND (reference sequence). The CDR3 runs to 14 residues. With 8 bases clipped from V and 6 bases from J, the junction kept 4 bases outside the gene matches. The CDR3 reads CASCRDRGNSPLHF. Here the CDR3 DNA reads TGTGCCAGTTGCCGGGACAGGGGTAATTCACCCCTCCACTTT. Full variable domain (rest looked up from reference TRBV19 and TRBJ1-6): DGGITQSPKYLFRKEGQNVTLSCEQNLNHDAMYWYRQDPGQGLRLIYYSQIVNDFQKGDIAEGYSVSREKKESFPLTVTSAQKNPTAFYLCASCRDRGNSPLHFGNGTRLTVT.

V and J are TRBV7-2 and TRBJ2-3; no clear D gene. Germline V gene lookup returns CDR1 SGHTA and CDR2 FQGNSA. Trimming left V 5 bases short and J 8 bases short, with 14 bases between. There are 13 residues in the CDR3. CDR3 loop: CASSRSAYPTQYF. The CDR3 DNA follows: TGTGCCAGCAGCAGAAGCGCGTACCCTACGCAGTATTTT.

The J gene is TRBJ1-1, the V gene TRBV6-5; no reliable D call. The CDR3 runs 14 residues. V lost 8 bases, J lost 1 base, and 14 bases lay in between. The germline gives CDR1 MNHEY, CDR2 SVGAGI. Here the CDR3 DNA reads TGTGCCAGCGCATTAGCACGGAAGAACACTGAAGCTTTCTTT. It codes for CASALARKNTEAFF.

The V call is TRBV12-3 or TRBV12-4, the J call TRBJ1-1; D is ambiguous. The CDR3 covers 12 residues. Trimming took off 6 bases at V and 5 bases at J, with 10 bases between the two ends. CDR3 loop: CASRARGTEAFF. DNA for the CDR3: TGTGCCAGCAGGGCCCGGGGAACTGAAGCTTTCTTT.

CDR3 sequence (DNA): TGTGCCAGCAGTTTTGACAGGGGGACAGCTTTCTTT. Its protein product is CASSFDRGTAFF. The genes are TRBV12-3 or TRBV12-4 and TRBJ1-1; 9 bases agree with TRBD1. The CDR3 has 12 amino acids. The V and J ends lost 3 bases and 10 bases, in that order; junction bases with no gene match: 3.

The chain joins TRBV15 to TRBJ2-1, with TRBD2 matching 9 bases. Germline CDR1 reads LNHNV; CDR2 reads YYDKDF (reference sequence). The V gene end was trimmed by 1 base and the J gene end by 0 bases; junction bases not matched to a gene: 7. CDR3 length: 18 residues. The CDR3 here is CATSRGLSSGSSYNEQFF. CDR3 coding DNA: TGTGCCACCAGCAGAGGTCTGAGTAGCGGGAGCTCCTACAATGAGCAGTTCTTC.

The gene calls are TRBV28 and TRBJ1-6; no clear D. V lost 5 bases and J lost 7, with 6 bases in between. The CDR3 runs to 12 residues. Germline V gene lookup returns CDR1 MDHEN and CDR2 SYDVKM. CDR3 nucleotides: TGTGCCAGCAGTGGGCTGAATTCACCCCTCCACTTT. It yields the protein CASSGLNSPLHF.

This clone was detected a few times. The CDR3 bases are TGTGCCAGCAGCTTAACTACGACTAGCGGGAGCTACAATGAGCAGTTCTTC. Translation gives CASSLTTTSGSYNEQFF. The chain employs TRBV7-3 and TRBJ2-1, with 12 bases identical to TRBD2. Germline V gives CDR1 SGHTA, CDR2 FQGTGA. The ends lost 0 bases at V and 3 bases at J; junction bases unmatched: 3. This CDR3 has 17 residues.

This rearrangement joins TRBV19 to TRBJ1-1, with TRBD1 matching over 8 bases. CDR3 length equals 15 residues. CDR1 LNHDA and CDR2 SQIVND come from the germline V gene (reference sequence). Losses at the gene ends were 4 bases for V and 4 bases for J; bases not matched to a gene: 8. The CDR3 here is CASSSTGGVTTEAFF. The CDR3 DNA sequence: TGTGCCAGTAGTAGTACAGGGGGTGTGACCACTGAAGCTTTCTTT.

V is TRBV28 and J is TRBJ2-5, with D possibly being TRBD2 (5 bases). The V gene lost 7 bases and the J gene lost 11 bases, with 14 bases spanning the gap. The V gene's germline CDR1 is MDHEN and CDR2 SYDVKM. The CDR3 is made up of 11 amino acids. CDR3 sequence reads: CASNQYREQYF. CDR3 nucleotide sequence: TGTGCCAGCAATCAATACCGGGAACAGTACTTC. The full variable domain, rest sourced from reference TRBV28 and TRBJ2-5, is DVKVTQSSRYLVKRTGEKVFLECVQDMDHENMFWYRQDPGLGLRLIYFSYDVKMKEKGDIPEGYSVSREKKERFSLILESASTNQTSMYLCASNQYREQYFGPGTRLLVL.

The CDR3 is CASSPDTNTEAFF. CDR3 DNA sequence: TGCGCCAGCAGTCCCGACACCAACACTGAAGCTTTCTTT. The chain joins TRBV10-1 to TRBJ1-1; D is ambiguous. The CDR3 is 13 residues long. Trimming removed 5 bases at V and 2 bases at J, with 9 bases between. Germline V gives CDR1 WNHNN, CDR2 SYGVQD (reference sequence).

The chain has TRBV5-4 and TRBJ2-2; 8 bases map to TRBD1. The CDR3 contains 14 residues. Germline loops: CDR1 SGHNT, CDR2 YYREEE (reference sequence). V shed 4 bases, J shed 7 bases, and the junction held 6 bases outside the gene matches. The CDR3 sequence: CASSIQGVHGELFF. CDR3 bases: TGTGCCAGCAGCATACAGGGGGTCCACGGGGAGCTGTTTTTT.

This chain connects TRBV9 to TRBJ2-3; D uncertain. The germline V and J ends were trimmed by 0 bases and 1 base, with 0 bases remaining between them. Germline V lookup: CDR1 SGDLS, CDR2 YYNGEE. The CDR3 totals 12 residues. The CDR3: CASSVGTDTQYF. CDR3 DNA sequence: TGTGCCAGCAGCGTAGGCACAGATACGCAGTATTTT.

The J gene is TRBJ1-6, the V gene TRBV28; no clear D. The germline gives CDR1 MDHEN, CDR2 SYDVKM. Trimming took 5 bases from V and 8 from J, leaving 4 bases between them. The CDR3 is 11 residues long. This chain's CDR3 is CASSGYSPLHF. Written as DNA, the CDR3 is TGTGCCAGCAGTGGTTATTCACCCCTCCACTTT.

The chain recombines TRBV27 with TRBJ2-1; maybe TRBD2 (5 bases). The V end was cut by 0 bases, the J end by 6 bases, with 12 bases between. Germline assignment: CDR1 MNHEY and CDR2 SMNVEV (reference sequence). CDR3 length: 15 amino acids. The CDR3 DNA sequence: TGTGCCAGCAGTTTATCCGGGGATCTAGTCAATGAGCAGTTCTTC. Translated, it gives CASSLSGDLVNEQFF.